The T cell receptor beta chain described here comes from a study of T cell responses to AZD1222 COVID-19 vaccine. Study in general: Second-dose intervals of approximately 4 or approximately 12 weeks were pooled.

The V end lost 0 bases, the J end lost 6 bases, and 11 bases lay between the germline ends. The CDR3 covers 14 residues. The germline V gene has CDR1 LGHNA and CDR2 YSLEER. Sequenced by immunoSEQ multiplex PCR; TCRdb stores in-frame clones only, minus some. The sample includes approximately 100,000 clones, just over 85% seen only once; the top ten take around 1.5%. The V and J genes are TRBV4-3 and TRBJ1-1; D not resolved. Sequenced here: peripheral blood, sampled on day 0 of AZD1222 vaccination. The sequence was obtained from an adult in good health. The CDR3 loop is CASSQETRGAEAFF. DNA for the CDR3: TGCGCCAGCAGCCAAGAAACGAGAGGCGCTGAAGCTTTCTTT.